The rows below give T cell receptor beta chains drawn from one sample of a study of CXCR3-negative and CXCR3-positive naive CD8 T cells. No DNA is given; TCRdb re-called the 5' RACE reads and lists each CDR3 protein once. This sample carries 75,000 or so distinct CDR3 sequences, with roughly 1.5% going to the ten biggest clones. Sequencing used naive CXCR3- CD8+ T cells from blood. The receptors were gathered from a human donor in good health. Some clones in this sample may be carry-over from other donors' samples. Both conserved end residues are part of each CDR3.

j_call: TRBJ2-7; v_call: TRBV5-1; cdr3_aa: CASSALADSYEQYF
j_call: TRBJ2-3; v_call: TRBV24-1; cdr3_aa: CATSDYPSGSLDTQYF
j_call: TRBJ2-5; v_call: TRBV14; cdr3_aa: CASSLWGREETQYF
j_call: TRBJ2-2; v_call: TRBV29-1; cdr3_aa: CSAFWGAGTGELFF
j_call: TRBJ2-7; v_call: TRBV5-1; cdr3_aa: CASSLEGYEQYF
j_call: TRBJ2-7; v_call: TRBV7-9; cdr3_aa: CASSLERQNLGYEQYF
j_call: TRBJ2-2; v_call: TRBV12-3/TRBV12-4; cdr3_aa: CASRTRAASAGELFF
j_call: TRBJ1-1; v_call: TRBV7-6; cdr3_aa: CASSLEDMNTEAFF
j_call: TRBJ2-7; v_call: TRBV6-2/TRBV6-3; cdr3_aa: CASSLTGFYEQYF
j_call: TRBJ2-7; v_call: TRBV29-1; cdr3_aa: CSAVGSGVTYEQYF
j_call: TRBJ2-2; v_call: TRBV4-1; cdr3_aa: CASSHPGGTGGYGAGELFF
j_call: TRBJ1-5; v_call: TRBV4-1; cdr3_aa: CASSQEVVSRNQPQHF
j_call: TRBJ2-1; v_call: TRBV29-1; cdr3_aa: CSVEFFYNEQFF
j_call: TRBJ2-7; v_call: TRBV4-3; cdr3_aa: CASSQEVSYEQYF
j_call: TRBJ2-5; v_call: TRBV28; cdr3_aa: CASRTGGAMVETQYF
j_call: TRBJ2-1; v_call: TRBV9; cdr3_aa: CASSVAGTYNEQFF
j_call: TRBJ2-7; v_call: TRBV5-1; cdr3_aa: CASSLGSGAYEQYF
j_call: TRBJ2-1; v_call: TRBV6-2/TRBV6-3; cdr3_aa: CASSYSETSGGLKEQFF
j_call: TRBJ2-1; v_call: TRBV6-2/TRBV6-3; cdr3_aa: CASSWGPYNEQFF
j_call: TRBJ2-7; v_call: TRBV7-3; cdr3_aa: CASSSYVGAYEQYF
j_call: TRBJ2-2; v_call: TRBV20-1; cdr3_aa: CSARDGTGGTGELFF
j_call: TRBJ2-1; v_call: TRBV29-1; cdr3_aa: CSVTGFRDSEQFF
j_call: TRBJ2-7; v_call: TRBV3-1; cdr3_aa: CASSQEGGVGTYEQYF
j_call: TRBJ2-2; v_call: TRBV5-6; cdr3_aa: CASSTADGENTGELFF
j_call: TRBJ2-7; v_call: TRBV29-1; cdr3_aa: CSVTGTGSYEQYF
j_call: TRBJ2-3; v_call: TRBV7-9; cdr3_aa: CASSLTGTSTDTQYF
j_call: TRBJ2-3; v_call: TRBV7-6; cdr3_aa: CASRGSGGLDTQYF
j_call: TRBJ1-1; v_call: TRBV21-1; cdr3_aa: CASSSTPGSDEAFF
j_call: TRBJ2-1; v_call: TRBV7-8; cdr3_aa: CASSLLSGPSSYNEQFF
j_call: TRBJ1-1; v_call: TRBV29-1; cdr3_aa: CSVEAGNTEAFF
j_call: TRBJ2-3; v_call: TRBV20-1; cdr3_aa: CSARQNERPSTDTQYF
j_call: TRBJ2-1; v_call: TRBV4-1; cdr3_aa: CASSLLGGAPGYEQFF
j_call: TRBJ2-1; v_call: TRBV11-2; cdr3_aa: CASSYPSGYEQFF
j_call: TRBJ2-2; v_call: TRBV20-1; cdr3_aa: CSVTRDANTGELFF
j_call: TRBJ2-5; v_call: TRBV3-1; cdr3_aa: CASSQASVGETQYF
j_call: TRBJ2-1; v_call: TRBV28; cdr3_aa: CASSHAPDREQFF
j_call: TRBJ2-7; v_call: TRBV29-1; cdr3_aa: CSAIWGRGPGEQYF
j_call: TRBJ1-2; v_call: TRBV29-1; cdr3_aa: CSVLQGVDGYTF
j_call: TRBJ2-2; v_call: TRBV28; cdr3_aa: CASSLGRPSPGELFF
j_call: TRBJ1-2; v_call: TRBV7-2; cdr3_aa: CASSLPGAMHGYTF
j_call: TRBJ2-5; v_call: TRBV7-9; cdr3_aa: CASSFVELWETQYF
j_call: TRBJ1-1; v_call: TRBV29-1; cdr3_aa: CSVTHGEAEAFF
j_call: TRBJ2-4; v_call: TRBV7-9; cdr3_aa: CASSSHLRQDLDIQYF